This section outlines one T cell receptor (beta chain) sequence together with its context. Its cognate antigen is unknown. The sample comes from a study of cytotoxic CD8 clonotypes in ibrutinib-treated CLL. Overall study context: Response samples were drawn at a median of around 11 months of treatment, range 6 to 36.

Target depth was 1 in 200,000 to 1 in 1 million T cells, about 10x per clonotype. The protocol was immunoSEQ multiplex PCR, while the TCRdb copy is restricted to in-frame clones and leaves out a portion. This sample has tens of thousands of clones, with roughly 85% found just once. General observations from the study: Sustained-remission and progressing patients had different sampling times.

V dropped 1 base and J dropped 5; count of bases not matched to a gene: 9. This CDR3 region has 17 residues. The germline gives CDR1 SGHRS, CDR2 YFSETQ. The TCR sequence derives from a human donor with chronic lymphocytic leukemia. The chain links TRBV5-1 to TRBJ2-2; TRBD1 matches 9 bases. Material: PBMCs, obtained after 24 months of ibrutinib treatment. The CDR3 here is CASSLKAGTGPTGELFF. The CDR3 nucleotides are TGCGCCAGCAGCTTGAAAGCCGGGACAGGGCCGACCGGGGAGCTGTTTTTT.